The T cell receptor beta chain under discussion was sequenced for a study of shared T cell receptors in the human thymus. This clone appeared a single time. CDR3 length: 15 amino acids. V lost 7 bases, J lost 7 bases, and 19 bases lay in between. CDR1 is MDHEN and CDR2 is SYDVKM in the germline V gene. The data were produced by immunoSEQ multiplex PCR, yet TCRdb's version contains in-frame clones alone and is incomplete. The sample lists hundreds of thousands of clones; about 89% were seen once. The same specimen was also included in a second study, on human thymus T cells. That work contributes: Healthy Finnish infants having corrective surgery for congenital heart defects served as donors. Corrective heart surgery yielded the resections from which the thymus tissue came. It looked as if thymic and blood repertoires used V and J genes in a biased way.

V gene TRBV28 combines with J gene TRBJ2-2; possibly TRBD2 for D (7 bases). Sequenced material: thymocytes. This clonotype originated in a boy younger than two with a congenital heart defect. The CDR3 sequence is CASTQGGAQDGELFF. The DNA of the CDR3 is TGTGCCAGCACCCAAGGGGGGGCGCAGGACGGGGAGCTGTTTTTT.